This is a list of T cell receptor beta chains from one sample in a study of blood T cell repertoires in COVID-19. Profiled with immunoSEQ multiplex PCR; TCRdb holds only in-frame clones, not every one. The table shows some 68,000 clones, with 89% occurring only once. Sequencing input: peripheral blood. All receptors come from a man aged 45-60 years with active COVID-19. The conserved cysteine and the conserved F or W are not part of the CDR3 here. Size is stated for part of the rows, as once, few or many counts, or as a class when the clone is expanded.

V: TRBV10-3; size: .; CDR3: AISVQGKDTEAF
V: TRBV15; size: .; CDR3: ATSRGNRGYEQY
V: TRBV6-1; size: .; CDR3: ASSDDRTNTEAF
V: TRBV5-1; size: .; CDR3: ASSSGRGTEAF
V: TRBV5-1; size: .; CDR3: ASSLSQGWNTEAF
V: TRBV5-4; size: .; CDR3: ASSLGTSGTDTQY
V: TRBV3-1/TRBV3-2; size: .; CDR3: ASSGTGGLSAF
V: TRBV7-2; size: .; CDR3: ASSLDNIFYEQY
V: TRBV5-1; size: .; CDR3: ASSLNGQSYNEQF
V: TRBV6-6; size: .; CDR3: ASDDRGSGNTIY
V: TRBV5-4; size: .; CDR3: ASSLGAGGSYEQY
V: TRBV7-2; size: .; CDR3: ASSLEGQGNYGYT
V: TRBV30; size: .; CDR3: AWSVAGRGLNEQY
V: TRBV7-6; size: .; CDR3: ASSFLETSADTQY
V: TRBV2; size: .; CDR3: ASRATALEAKNIQY
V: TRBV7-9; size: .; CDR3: ASSLEGVRNSPLH
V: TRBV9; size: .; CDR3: ASSPRQGRVNSPLH
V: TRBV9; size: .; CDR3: ASSPYSISGNTIY
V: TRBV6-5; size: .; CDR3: ASSYASGNTGELF
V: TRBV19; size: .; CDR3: ASSMQRGEDTQY
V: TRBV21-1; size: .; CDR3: ASSKRRNRGLKDTQY
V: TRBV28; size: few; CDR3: ASSLYGGAYEQY
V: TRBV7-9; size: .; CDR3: ASSLVLSKGSNTEAF
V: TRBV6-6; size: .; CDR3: ASSPTRTGATEQY
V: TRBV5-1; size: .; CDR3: ASSLEAGYGYT
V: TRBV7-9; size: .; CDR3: ASSEGDQPQH
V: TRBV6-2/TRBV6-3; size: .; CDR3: ASSDRDSALHEQF
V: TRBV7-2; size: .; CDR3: ASSDRDRAADTQY
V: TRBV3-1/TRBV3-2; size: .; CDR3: ASSLQSGYEQY
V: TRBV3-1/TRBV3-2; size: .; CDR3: ASSHGQGNQPQH
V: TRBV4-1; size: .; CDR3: ASSHSGTANEKLF
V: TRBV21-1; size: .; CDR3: ASSKAFGGPSYEQY
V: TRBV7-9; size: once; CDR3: ASGSRDIAGELF
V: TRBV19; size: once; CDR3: ASSRAGIGGYT
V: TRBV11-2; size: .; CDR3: ASSLTGVLGTEAF
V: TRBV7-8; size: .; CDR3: ASSNLGQFANTGELF
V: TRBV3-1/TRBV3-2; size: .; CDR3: ASSQEGRGNQPQH
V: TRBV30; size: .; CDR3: AWSVSGREEKLF
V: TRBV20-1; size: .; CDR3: SALRQGGYT
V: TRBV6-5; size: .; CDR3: ASQRGGTEKLF
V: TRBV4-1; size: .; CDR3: ASSQDPNLAGTGHGYT
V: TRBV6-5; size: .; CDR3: ATTGGNEQF
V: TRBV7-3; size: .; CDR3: ASRLAGGSDEQF
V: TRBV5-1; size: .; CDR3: ASSTEQGLVYGYT
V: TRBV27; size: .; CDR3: ASSLGNEQF
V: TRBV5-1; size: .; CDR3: ASSLQGAGTEAF
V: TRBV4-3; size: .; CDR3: ASSQGRAAPGELF
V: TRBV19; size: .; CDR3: ASSITGGRATNEKLF
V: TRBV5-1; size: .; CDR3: ASSLTSRDRGRDSPNEKLF
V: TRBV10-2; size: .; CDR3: ASSEIWYGPKNIQY
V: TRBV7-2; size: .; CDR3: ASSIPTKYNEQF
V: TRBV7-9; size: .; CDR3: ASSLLETQY
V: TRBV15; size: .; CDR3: ATSRPGQPQETQY
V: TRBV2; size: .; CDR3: ASSVGRGLMWNQPQH
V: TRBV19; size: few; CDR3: ASSNDRGLERI
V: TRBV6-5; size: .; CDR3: ASSRGTPGDSAF
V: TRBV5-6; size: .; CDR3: ASSHLQNTNTGELF
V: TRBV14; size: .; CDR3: ASSQEMARGSYNEQF
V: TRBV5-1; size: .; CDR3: ASSLDSIDYGYT
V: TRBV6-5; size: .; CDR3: ASRETGPRGYT